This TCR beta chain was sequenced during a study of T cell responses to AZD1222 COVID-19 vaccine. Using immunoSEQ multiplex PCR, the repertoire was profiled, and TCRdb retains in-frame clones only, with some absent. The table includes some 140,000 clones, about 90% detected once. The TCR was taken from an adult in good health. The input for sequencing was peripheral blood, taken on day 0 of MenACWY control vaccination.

The chain's CDR3 is CASSGGQRGEFF. CDR3 nucleotide sequence: TGTGCCAGCAGCGGAGGACAGCGGGGAGAGTTCTTC. V and J are TRBV7-8 and TRBJ2-1; perhaps TRBD2 as D (7 bases). This CDR3 spans 12 amino acids. With 5 bases removed from V and 14 bases from J, the gap between germline ends came to 16 bases. CDR1 is SGHVS, CDR2 FQNEAQ, per germline.